Below are 20 T cell receptor beta chains sequenced from a single sample in a study of blood T cell repertoires in COVID-19. Sequenced by immunoSEQ multiplex PCR; TCRdb stores in-frame clones only, minus some. The table includes around 110,000 clones, approximately 90% detected once. The sample consisted of peripheral blood. Source of these receptors: a man between 35 and 55 years old with acute or convalescent COVID-19.

This chain uses TRBV3-1 (or the pseudogene TRBV3-2) with TRBJ1-1, with a tentative D call TRBD1 (6 bases). The length of the CDR3 is 13 residues. Germline loops: CDR1 LGHDT, CDR2 YNNKEL (reference sequence). Trimming removed 4 bases from V and 1 base from J, with 7 bases in between. CDR3 amino acids: CASSLGQNTEAFF. The CDR3, as DNA: TGTGCCAGCAGCCTGGGACAGAACACTGAAGCTTTCTTT.

The CDR3 protein is CASRAGTTDTQYF. The CDR3 DNA reads TGTGCCAGCAGGGCGGGAACTACAGATACGCAGTATTTT. The genes are TRBV5-4 and TRBJ2-3; D might be TRBD2 (6 bases). Trimming took 5 bases from V and 3 from J, leaving 10 bases between them. This CDR3 comprises 13 residues. The V gene's germline CDR1 is SGHNT and CDR2 YYREEE (reference sequence).

The CDR3 region has the DNA TGTGCCAGCATTACACAGGGGGCCCCTAGCTACACCTTC. Its translation is CASITQGAPSYTF. This sequence joins TRBV6-5 and TRBJ1-2; 9 nucleotides match TRBD1. Germline loops: CDR1 MNHEY, CDR2 SVGAGI. The CDR3 extends over 13 amino acids. Germline trimming cut 7 bases from V and 9 bases from J; bases unmatched to any gene: 9.

The chain combines TRBV3-1 (or the pseudogene TRBV3-2) with TRBJ2-1, with 8 nucleotides matching TRBD2. CDR1 is LGHDT, CDR2 YNNKEL, per germline (reference sequence). This CDR3 comprises 15 residues. V shed 4 bases and J 9 bases; nucleotides not matched to a gene: 11. This CDR3 reads CASSLPGGAHFEQFF. The CDR3 DNA follows: TGTGCCAGCAGCCTTCCCGGGGGGGCGCATTTTGAGCAGTTCTTC.

The chain uses TRBV5-1 and TRBJ1-5, with D possibly matching TRBD1 (6 bases). Trimming left V 0 bases short and J 3 bases short, with 10 bases between. The CDR3 runs to 15 residues. CDR1 and CDR2 from the germline V gene are SGHRS and YFSETQ. The CDR3 bases are TGCGCCAGCAGCTTGGGGGCAGGGGACAATCAGCCCCAGCATTTT. This translates into CASSLGAGDNQPQHF.

This clone showed up just once. Compared with germline, one end of the junction differs, possibly owing to a read error. The chain employs TRBV13 and TRBJ1-2; 7 nucleotides agree with TRBD1. CDR3 length equals 15 residues. Germline V gene data show CDR1 as PRHDT and CDR2 as FYEKMQ (reference sequence). CDR3: CASSSPLDRAYSYTF. CDR3 DNA: TGTGCCAGCAGCTCCCCCCTCGACAGGGCCTATAGCTACACCTTC.

This chain uses TRBV30 with TRBJ1-2; TRBD1 matches at 7 bases. V lost 1 base and J lost 8; bases outside the gene matches: 13. CDR1 and CDR2 from the germline V gene are GTSNPN and SVGIG (reference sequence). The CDR3 is made up of 15 amino acids. The CDR3 bases are TGTGCCTGGAGTGCTTCGGGACAGAGAATAGGCGGCTACACCTTC. Translation: CAWSASGQRIGGYTF.

This chain links TRBV10-3 with TRBJ1-1, with D perhaps matching TRBD1 (6 bases). This CDR3 is built from 15 residues. V was trimmed by 3 bases and J by 4 bases, leaving 15 bases between them. In germline, CDR1 is ENHRY, CDR2 SYGVKD. CDR3 in DNA: TGTGCCATCAGTGAATTCCAGGGGAGGGGCACTGAAGCTTTCTTT. It specifies CAISEFQGRGTEAFF.

This chain joins TRBV30 and TRBJ1-3, with D perhaps TRBD1 (5 bases). CDR1 GTSNPN and CDR2 SVGIG come from the germline V gene (reference sequence). V shed 1 base and J shed 0 bases, with 13 bases lying between them. CDR3 size: 16 residues. Here the CDR3 DNA reads TGTGCCTGGAGTGATCGGTCAGGGCCCTCTGGAAACACCATATATTTT. Translating gives CAWSDRSGPSGNTIYF.

This clone was seen once. The chain couples TRBV18 to TRBJ1-4, with a tentative D call TRBD1 (6 bases). There are 15 residues in the CDR3. Germline V lookup: CDR1 KGHSH, CDR2 LQKENI. V shed 2 bases and J shed 8 bases, with 15 bases lying between them. As DNA, the CDR3 is TGTGCCAGCTCACCATCAGGGGTAGGATTCGAAAAACTGTTTTTT. This translates into CASSPSGVGFEKLFF.

The chain uses TRBV7-9 and TRBJ2-7; the match to TRBD1 covers 7 bases. CDR1 is SEHNR, CDR2 FQNEAQ, per germline (reference sequence). J was trimmed by 6 bases and V by 5 bases; bases with no gene match: 10. This CDR3 has 14 residues. The CDR3 here is CASSIDRARFEQYF. The CDR3 nucleotides read TGTGCCAGCAGCATCGACAGGGCCCGGTTCGAGCAGTACTTC.

The chain joins TRBV11-2 to TRBJ1-1; D not certain. Germline lookup yields CDR1 SGHAT and CDR2 FQNNGV. V shed 4 bases and J shed 9 bases, with 15 bases lying between them. The CDR3 is 13 residues long. CDR3 nucleotides: TGTGCCAGCAGCTCAATACAGAGTTTTAAAGCTTTCTTT. Translated: CASSSIQSFKAFF.

This chain uses TRBV30 with TRBJ2-7; possible D gene TRBD1, 7 bases. The CDR3 is 14 amino acids. Germline-derived CDR1 and CDR2 are GTSNPN and SVGIG (reference sequence). The V end lost 4 bases, the J end lost 4 bases, and 17 bases lay between the germline ends. This CDR3 is CAWKGGTEVYEQYF. The CDR3 DNA is TGTGCCTGGAAGGGCGGGACAGAGGTTTACGAGCAGTACTTC.

The chain links TRBV19 to TRBJ2-2; TRBD1 agrees at 7 bases. CDR3 size: 15 residues. V trimming: 2 bases; J trimming: 7 bases; junction bases outside the gene matches: 7. Germline loops: CDR1 LNHDA, CDR2 SQIVND (reference sequence). CDR3 residues: CASSIPQGYGGELFF. The CDR3 nucleotides read TGTGCCAGTAGTATACCACAGGGGTATGGCGGGGAGCTGTTTTTT.

The V and J genes are TRBV19 and TRBJ2-7; 7 bases line up with TRBD1. Trimming removed 1 base from V and 2 bases from J; junction bases left unmatched: 8. Germline V gene lookup returns CDR1 LNHDA and CDR2 SQIVND (reference sequence). The CDR3 runs 16 residues. The CDR3: CASSIVARQGPYEQYF. In nucleotides, the CDR3 is TGTGCCAGTAGTATAGTAGCCCGACAGGGTCCCTACGAGCAGTACTTC.

This rearrangement joins TRBV18 to TRBJ2-1, with 11 bases that match TRBD2. CDR1 and CDR2 from the germline V gene are KGHSH and LQKENI. The CDR3 contains 16 residues. Unmatched junction bases numbered 8, after V lost 3 bases and J lost 7 bases. CDR3 sequence: CASSPPTSGIGNEQFF. CDR3 nucleotides: TGTGCCAGCTCACCCCCGACTAGCGGGATAGGGAATGAGCAGTTCTTC.

V usage is TRBV11-2 and J usage is TRBJ1-3, with a possible D match to TRBD1 (5 bases). Germline V CDR1 and CDR2: SGHAT, FQNNGV. There are 13 residues in the CDR3. Between the trimmed V and J ends, which lost 4 bases and 4 bases, there was a span of 8 bases. This CDR3 reads CASSSGSGNTIYF. The DNA of the CDR3 is TGTGCCAGCAGCTCAGGGTCGGGAAACACCATATATTTT.

A few counts support this clone. The V and J genes are TRBV6-4 and TRBJ2-3; 7 bases line up with TRBD1. The germline CDR1 and CDR2 sequences are MRHNA and SNTAGT. The CDR3 is 14 residues long. V lost 4 bases to trimming and J lost 2 bases; unmatched junction nucleotides: 3. This chain's CDR3 is CASSAGQPTDTQYF. The CDR3 DNA sequence: TGTGCCAGCAGTGCGGGACAGCCCACAGATACGCAGTATTTT.

CDR3 protein: CASSPGGVRDTQYF. The CDR3 DNA reads as TGTGCCAGCAGCCCCGGTGGTGTTCGGGATACGCAGTATTTT. The rearrangement uses TRBV7-2 and TRBJ2-3; no clear D. Trimming pared 5 bases from V and 6 bases from J, leaving 15 bases between. Germline values: CDR1 SGHTA, CDR2 FQGNSA. The CDR3 runs 14 residues.

V gene TRBV18 combines with J gene TRBJ2-2; D remains unclear. Per germline, CDR1 KGHSH and CDR2 LQKENI. The CDR3 loop spans 12 amino acids. Trimming removed 5 bases at V and 6 bases at J, with 7 bases between. The CDR3 DNA follows: TGTGCCAGCTCAGGGCAGGCCGGGGAGCTGTTTTTT. It codes for CASSGQAGELFF.